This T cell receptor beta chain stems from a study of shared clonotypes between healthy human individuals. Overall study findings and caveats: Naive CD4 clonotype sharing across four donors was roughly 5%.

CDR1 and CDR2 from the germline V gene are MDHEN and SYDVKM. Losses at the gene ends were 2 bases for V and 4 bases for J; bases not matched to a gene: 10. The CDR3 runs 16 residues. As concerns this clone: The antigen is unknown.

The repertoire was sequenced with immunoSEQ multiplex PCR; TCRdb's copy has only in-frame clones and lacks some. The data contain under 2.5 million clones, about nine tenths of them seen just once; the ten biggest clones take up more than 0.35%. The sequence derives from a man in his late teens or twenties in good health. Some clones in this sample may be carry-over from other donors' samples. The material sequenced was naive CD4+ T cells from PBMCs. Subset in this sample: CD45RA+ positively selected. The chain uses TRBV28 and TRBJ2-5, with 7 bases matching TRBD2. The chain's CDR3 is CASSLGAREVGETQYF. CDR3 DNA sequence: TGTGCCAGCAGTTTAGGGGCCCGGGAGGTGGGAGAGACCCAGTACTTC.